A single sample gave rise to the 20 T cell receptor beta chains below, sequenced in a study of OX40 agonist ivuxolimab in advanced cancers. The assay was immunoSEQ multiplex PCR, and TCRdb's table has in-frame clones only and misses some. The profile shows tens of thousands of clones, 85% to 90% of them singletons. The sample consisted of CD4+ or CD8+ T cells sorted from blood, taken in a trial of the OX40 agonist ivuxolimab. The source is an adult with an advanced solid tumor such as melanoma, head and neck, liver or kidney cancer.

The chain joins TRBV4-2 to TRBJ2-1; the match to TRBD1 covers 11 bases. The germline gives CDR1 LGHNA, CDR2 YNFKEQ. The CDR3 is 15 residues long. V was pared by 1 base and J by 8 bases, with 4 bases of the junction left unmatched. The CDR3 loop is CASSQAGQGADEQFF. The CDR3 bases are TGTGCCAGCAGCCAAGCCGGACAGGGGGCCGATGAGCAGTTCTTC.

This clone has a single count. The V call is TRBV11-2, the J call TRBJ1-5; D ambiguous. V was clipped by 5 bases and J by 6 bases, with 11 bases between them. The CDR3 runs 13 residues. Germline lookup yields CDR1 SGHAT and CDR2 FQNNGV. CDR3 in DNA: TGTGCCAGCAGCGTTCGGGAAGGTCAGCCCCAGCATTTT. It encodes CASSVREGQPQHF.

The chain employs TRBV18 and TRBJ1-2; D is unresolved. The germline CDR1 and CDR2 sequences are KGHSH and LQKENI. The CDR3 has 14 amino acids. The V end lost 4 bases, the J end lost 4 bases, and 13 bases lay between the germline ends. For the CDR3, the DNA is TGTGCCAGCTCACTCCAGAGGGTTGGCTATGGCTACACCTTC. Protein sequence: CASSLQRVGYGYTF.

This clone is medium-sized (0.01 to 0.1%) within its sample. The chain combines TRBV11-3 with TRBJ2-1; the D call may be TRBD1 or TRBD2 (5 bases each). The V gene lost 5 bases and the J gene lost 9 bases, with 17 bases spanning the gap. The germline gives CDR1 SGHNT, CDR2 YENEEA. This CDR3 is built from 14 residues. CDR3 DNA sequence: TGTGCCAGCAGCCCCCGCCGGGGCGAGGGTGAGCAGTTCTTC. This sequence encodes CASSPRRGEGEQFF.

This chain connects TRBV11-2 to TRBJ2-2; D gene uncertain. Trimming left V 1 base short and J 5 bases short, with 11 bases between. Germline-derived CDR1 and CDR2 are SGHAT and FQNNGV. The CDR3 runs to 15 residues. The CDR3 sequence is CASSLGTAMTGELFF. Written as DNA, the CDR3 is TGTGCCAGCAGCTTAGGAACGGCGATGACCGGGGAGCTGTTTTTT.

The rearrangement uses TRBV11-2 and TRBJ2-1; tentative D call: TRBD1 (5 bases). V lost 5 bases and J lost 8, with 10 bases in between. Germline CDR1 SGHAT, CDR2 FQNNGV. The CDR3 sequence is 12 residues long. The CDR3 region has the DNA TGTGCCAGCAGCCCGGTCAGGGATGAGCAGTTCTTC. Its translation: CASSPVRDEQFF.

This rearrangement joins TRBV15 to TRBJ2-1; the D gene is possibly TRBD2 (5 bases). The CDR3 totals 14 residues. The V gene's germline CDR1 is LNHNV and CDR2 YYDKDF (reference sequence). V was clipped by 6 bases and J by 8 bases, with 17 bases between them. The CDR3 DNA follows: TGTGCCACCAGAGAAACTAGTCCGGTAGATGAGCAGTTCTTC. It is translated as CATRETSPVDEQFF.

CDR3 bases: TGTGCCAGCAGTCAAAACGGAAGGGGCTCTGGGGCCAACGTCCTGACTTTC. It specifies CASSQNGRGSGANVLTF. The chain combines TRBV2 with TRBJ2-6, with a weak D call TRBD1 (5 bases). V was clipped by 5 bases and J by 0 bases, with 14 bases between them. The germline gives CDR1 SNHLY, CDR2 FYNNEI. The CDR3 sequence is 17 residues long.

This clone is a singleton in its sample. The V gene is TRBV30, the J gene TRBJ1-1; no clear D gene. This CDR3 contains 13 residues. The germline gives CDR1 GTSNPN, CDR2 SVGIG (reference sequence). Trimming stripped 0 bases from V and 8 bases from J, with 13 bases between. Here the CDR3 DNA reads TGTGCCTGGAGTGTACGTAAGGTCGGCGAAGCTTTCTTT. Its protein product is CAWSVRKVGEAFF.

The chain joins TRBV11-2 to TRBJ1-5; D remains unclear. V was cut by 0 bases and J by 0 bases, with 9 bases left in between. CDR1 is SGHAT and CDR2 is FQNNGV in the germline V gene. This CDR3 contains 16 residues. CDR3 residues: CASSLEGGLSNQPQHF. CDR3 in DNA: TGTGCCAGCAGCTTAGAGGGAGGGCTTAGCAATCAGCCCCAGCATTTT.

V gene TRBV18 combines with J gene TRBJ2-5, with 10 bases fitting TRBD1. This CDR3 spans 13 amino acids. Germline-derived CDR1 and CDR2 are KGHSH and LQKENI. The V gene end was trimmed by 6 bases and the J gene end by 5 bases; junction bases not matched to a gene: 3. CDR3 amino acids: CASSRQGAETQYF. CDR3 nucleotides: TGTGCCAGCTCCCGACAGGGGGCGGAGACCCAGTACTTC.

This chain links TRBV5-1 with TRBJ1-2; 7 nucleotides agree with TRBD1. V lost 4 bases and J lost 3; bases outside the gene matches: 9. Per germline, CDR1 SGHRS and CDR2 YFSETQ. The CDR3 is 15 amino acids. The CDR3 spells CASSETGQDYYGYTF. The CDR3 region has the DNA TGCGCCAGCAGCGAAACCGGACAGGACTACTATGGCTACACCTTC. The full variable domain, with the rest looked up from reference TRBV5-1 and TRBJ1-2, is KAGVTQTPRYLIKTRGQQVTLSCSPISGHRSVSWYQQTPGQGLQFLFEYFSETQRNKGNFPGRFSGRQFSNSRSEMNVSTLELGDSALYLCASSETGQDYYGYTFGSGTRLTVV.

The chain carries TRBV29-1 and TRBJ2-3; D remains ambiguous. Trimming shortened V by 1 base and J by 4 bases, and 9 bases separated the two germline ends. Germline V gene sequence: CDR1 SQVTM, CDR2 ANQGSEA. The CDR3 totals 13 residues. CDR3 amino acids: CSVEVVRADTQYF. The DNA for the CDR3 is TGCAGCGTTGAAGTAGTTAGGGCAGATACGCAGTATTTT.

The V and J genes are TRBV25-1 and TRBJ1-1; D uncertain. The CDR3 consists of 13 residues. Germline CDR1 is MGHDK and CDR2 is SYGVNS. The V end lost 7 bases, the J end lost 0 bases, and 9 bases lay between the germline ends. The CDR3: CASTREMNTEAFF. In DNA, the CDR3 is TGTGCCAGCACCAGAGAGATGAACACTGAAGCTTTCTTT.

The rearrangement uses TRBV4-2 and TRBJ2-7; 7 nucleotides line up with TRBD2. V shed 1 base, J shed 0 bases, and the junction held 9 bases outside the gene matches. The germline V gene encodes CDR1 LGHNA and CDR2 YNFKEQ. The CDR3 totals 17 residues. Written as DNA, the CDR3 is TGTGCCAGCAGCCAAGGTACTTCTAGCGGCTCCTCCTACGAGCAGTACTTC. Protein sequence: CASSQGTSSGSSYEQYF.

V and J are TRBV11-2 and TRBJ2-1; 8 nucleotides line up with TRBD1. The CDR3 consists of 15 residues. With V trimmed by 4 bases and J by 4 bases, 6 bases remained unmatched. Germline assignment: CDR1 SGHAT and CDR2 FQNNGV. CDR3 amino acids: CASSSARTGYNEQFF. CDR3 coding DNA: TGTGCCAGCAGCTCTGCCCGGACAGGGTACAATGAGCAGTTCTTC.

This rearrangement joins TRBV11-2 to TRBJ2-2; D may correspond to TRBD1 or TRBD2 (5 bases each). The CDR3 sequence is 15 residues long. Per the germline V gene, CDR1 is SGHAT and CDR2 is FQNNGV. V gave up 1 base and J gave up 4 bases, with 10 bases separating them. DNA for the CDR3: TGTGCCAGCAGCTTAGGAGGTGGGGGCACCGGGGAGCTGTTTTTT. The encoded protein is CASSLGGGGTGELFF.

The genes are TRBV7-2 and TRBJ2-7; TRBD2 matches at 10 bases. From germline, CDR1 is SGHTA and CDR2 FQGNSA. J was trimmed by 1 base and V by 4 bases; bases with no gene match: 10. The CDR3 runs 17 residues. CDR3 coding DNA: TGTGCCAGCAGCTCCAGGAGCGGGAGGGGCCAGTCCTACGAGCAGTACTTC. This sequence encodes CASSSRSGRGQSYEQYF.

This clone was seen only a few times. The CDR3 loop is CASSAEREPVETQYF. The CDR3 region has the DNA TGTGCCAGTAGTGCAGAGCGGGAGCCAGTGGAGACCCAGTACTTC. The chain recombines TRBV19 with TRBJ2-5; 8 nucleotides agree with TRBD2. The length of the CDR3 is 15 residues. The ends lost 5 bases at V and 5 bases at J; junction bases unmatched: 10. The germline V gene has CDR1 LNHDA and CDR2 SQIVND (reference sequence).

Turning to this clone: One end of the junction varies from germline; a read error may be responsible. This chain connects TRBV7-7 to TRBJ2-5; tentatively, D is TRBD2 (5 bases). The CDR3 has 13 residues. The V gene's germline CDR1 is SSHAT and CDR2 FNYEAQ (reference sequence). CDR3: CASSSGIQETQYF. CDR3 DNA sequence: TGTGCTAGCAGCTCCGGGATCCAAGAGACCCAGTACTTC.